This TCR beta chain was documented in a study of T cells in Graves' hyperthyroidism and ophthalmopathy. Points from the study as a whole: Model-based prediction identified ophthalmopathy a median 6.5 months prior to its onset. Blood also carried most thyroid clonotypes expanded above 0.001.

V trimming: 6 bases; J trimming: 4 bases; junction bases outside the gene matches: 11. The CDR3 covers 16 residues. Researchers amplified the TCR beta CDR3 regions from RNA transcripts. Primed by the HTBI set, a first-round RT-PCR was run on the TCR CDR3. TCRdb passed the multiplex PCR reads through MiXCR, listing each CDR3 protein once. This repertoire shows about 270,000 distinct CDR3 sequences, nearly 15% found once; its top ten account for about 30%. This clonotype occurred many times. Antigen: not known. PBMCs were derived from roughly 9.6 ml fresh peripheral blood. This TCR came from a woman in her fifties or sixties with Graves' hyperthyroidism that later progressed to Graves' ophthalmopathy. Source material: blood. The V and J genes are TRBV12-3 or TRBV12-4 and TRBJ2-3; 9 nucleotides line up with TRBD2. The CDR3 bases are TGTGCCAGCAGCAGACTTAGCGGGAGTACGTCAGATACGCAGTATTTT. Its protein is CASSRLSGSTSDTQYF.